The 5 T cell receptor beta chains reported below all come from one sample, sequenced in a study of blood T cell repertoires in COVID-19. Libraries were prepared by immunoSEQ multiplex PCR; TCRdb keeps only in-frame clonotypes and omits some of them. Here the sample spans about 88,000 clones, approximately 90% being singletons. Sequencing was carried out using peripheral blood. These receptor sequences come from a male donor with acute or convalescent COVID-19.

This chain links TRBV27 with TRBJ2-7; 7 bases map to TRBD1. This CDR3 has 16 residues. V gave up 6 bases and J gave up 0 bases; unmatched junction bases: 11. Germline CDR1 MNHEY, CDR2 SMNVEV (reference sequence). CDR3 sequence reads: CASRGDSRRSSYEQYF. The CDR3 DNA sequence: TGTGCCAGCAGAGGGGACAGTCGCCGTAGCTCCTACGAGCAGTACTTC.

This CDR3 is CAWRPGQPYEQYF. The CDR3 nucleotides read TGTGCCTGGAGGCCGGGACAGCCCTACGAGCAGTACTTC. This rearrangement joins TRBV30 to TRBJ2-7, with 7 bases fitting TRBD1. This CDR3 is built from 13 residues. Germline CDR1 is GTSNPN and CDR2 is SVGIG (reference sequence). With 3 bases clipped from V and 2 bases from J, the junction kept 4 bases outside the gene matches. The entire variable domain, with the rest obtained from reference TRBV30 and TRBJ2-7, is as follows: SQTIHQWPATLVQPVGSPLSLECTVEGTSNPNLYWYRQAAGRGLQLLFYSVGIGQISSEVPQNLSASRPQDRQFILSSKKLLLSDSGFYLCAWRPGQPYEQYFGPGTRLTVT.

This clone came up once. The V and J genes are TRBV2 and TRBJ1-3; 8 bases agree with TRBD1. The V segment lost 5 bases and the J segment 4 bases; nucleotides outside the gene matches: 10. The CDR3 extends over 16 amino acids. Germline V CDR1 and CDR2: SNHLY, FYNNEI. The CDR3 spells CASSQGQGILGNTIYF. The DNA for the CDR3 is TGTGCCAGCAGTCAAGGACAGGGAATCTTAGGAAACACCATATATTTT.

This clone was counted only a few times. The V gene is TRBV6-2 or TRBV6-3, the J gene TRBJ1-2; no reliable D call. CDR1 is MNHEY, CDR2 SVGEGT, per germline. V gave up 0 bases and J gave up 8 bases, with 16 bases separating them. This CDR3 contains 15 residues. CDR3 amino acids: CASSYSAASNWGYTF. CDR3 DNA: TGTGCCAGCAGTTACTCTGCCGCCTCTAACTGGGGCTACACCTTC.

The V gene is TRBV5-1, the J gene TRBJ2-3; 7 positions agree with TRBD1. The germline CDR1 and CDR2 sequences are SGHRS and YFSETQ. This CDR3 region has 16 residues. Trimming removed 4 bases from V and 2 bases from J; junction bases left unmatched: 10. In nucleotides, the CDR3 is TGCGCCAGCAGCACTACAGGGGATGGGTCCACAGATACGCAGTATTTT. Translation: CASSTTGDGSTDTQYF.